The 16 T cell receptor beta chains in this list originate from one sample, sequenced in a study of control samples from healthy donors and cancer patients. This table comes from immunoSEQ multiplex PCR, and its TCRdb copy is limited to in-frame clones, with some not included. This sample has 190,000 or so clones, with approximately 92% found just once. Sequenced material: blood. These receptors were collected from a man aged 18 to 30 in good health.

CDR3 coding DNA: TGCGCCAGCAGCTTGGAACAGGGGGTCAATTCACCCCTCCACTTT. Protein product: CASSLEQGVNSPLHF. This rearrangement joins TRBV5-1 to TRBJ1-6; TRBD1 aligns across 8 bases. Germline V gene sequence: CDR1 SGHRS, CDR2 YFSETQ. The CDR3 runs 15 residues. Unmatched junction bases numbered 3, after V lost 0 bases and J lost 7 bases.

This sequence joins TRBV9 and TRBJ1-6, with a weak D call TRBD1 (6 bases). V gave up 1 base and J gave up 0 bases, with 11 bases separating them. Looked up from germline, CDR1 is SGDLS and CDR2 is YYNGEE. The CDR3 extends over 17 amino acids. The CDR3 region has the DNA TGTGCCAGCAGCGTAAGGGTGGGGGCCTCCTATAATTCACCCCTCCACTTT. It encodes CASSVRVGASYNSPLHF.

The chain employs TRBV3-1 (or the pseudogene TRBV3-2) and TRBJ1-3, with unresolved D. Trimming took off 6 bases at V and 0 bases at J, with 12 bases between the two ends. Per germline, CDR1 LGHDT and CDR2 YNNKEL (reference sequence). This CDR3 has 15 amino acids. Written as DNA, the CDR3 is TGTGCCAGCAGGTTACAGCCCTTCTCTGGAAACACCATATATTTT. Protein product: CASRLQPFSGNTIYF.

V is TRBV3-1 (or the pseudogene TRBV3-2) and J is TRBJ2-3; D gene uncertain. Per germline, CDR1 LGHDT and CDR2 YNNKEL (reference sequence). Trimming took off 1 base at V and 3 bases at J, with 8 bases between the two ends. The CDR3 loop spans 14 amino acids. CDR3 coding DNA: TGTGCCAGCAGCCAAGGGGGTCGGACAGATACGCAGTATTTT. Translation: CASSQGGRTDTQYF.

This clone has only one observation. The chain combines TRBV19 with TRBJ1-5; D is undetermined. Deletions cut 5 bases from V and 2 bases from J, with 19 bases between. This CDR3 region has 17 residues. Germline V gene data show CDR1 as LNHDA and CDR2 as SQIVND (reference sequence). The CDR3 coding sequence is TGTGCCAGTAGTCCCCGAGGTCGTGGTGGGGGCAATCAGCCCCAGCATTTT. It specifies CASSPRGRGGGNQPQHF.

The CDR3 is CASSPSTLGRYEQYF. Here the CDR3 DNA reads TGCGCCAGCAGCCCTTCGACCTTGGGCCGCTACGAGCAGTACTTC. The chain uses TRBV4-1 and TRBJ2-7; D is uncertain. V was clipped by 4 bases and J by 3 bases, with 16 bases between them. CDR1 and CDR2 (germline): MGHRA, YSYEKL. This CDR3 has 15 amino acids.

This rearrangement joins TRBV28 to TRBJ1-1; D is undetermined. V was cut by 6 bases and J by 4 bases, with 9 bases left in between. The CDR3 has 12 amino acids. Germline CDR1 is MDHEN and CDR2 is SYDVKM. CDR3 sequence: CASSHLSTEAFF. DNA of the CDR3: TGTGCCAGCAGCCATTTGAGCACTGAAGCTTTCTTT.

The gene calls are TRBV6-5 and TRBJ2-3, with TRBD2 as a possible D gene (6 bases). V dropped 7 bases and J dropped 5 bases, with 16 bases sitting between them. This CDR3 is 14 amino acids long. From germline, CDR1 is MNHEY and CDR2 SVGAGI. The CDR3 nucleotides are TGTGCCAGCATTGTTAGGGCGGGGTTAGATACGCAGTATTTT. Its protein product is CASIVRAGLDTQYF.

This clone showed up just once. CDR3 in DNA: TGTGCCAGCAGCAGACCGACAGGTTCCTACGAGCAGTACTTC. Translated: CASSRPTGSYEQYF. The chain uses TRBV5-4 and TRBJ2-7, with TRBD1 as a possible D gene (6 bases). V lost 4 bases, J lost 1 base, and 12 bases lay in between. Looked up from germline, CDR1 is SGHNT and CDR2 is YYREEE (reference sequence). This CDR3 spans 14 amino acids.

The chain has TRBV6-5 and TRBJ1-5; D might be TRBD1 (6 bases). Looked up from germline, CDR1 is MNHEY and CDR2 is SVGAGI. This CDR3 is built from 15 residues. The V and J ends lost 6 bases and 2 bases respectively, with 14 bases between them. CDR3 amino acids: CASSLGSGGNQPQHF. For the CDR3, the DNA is TGTGCCAGCAGCCTCGGGTCAGGGGGCAATCAGCCCCAGCATTTT.

The genes are TRBV28 and TRBJ1-4, with D unclear. The V gene lost 3 bases and the J gene lost 7 bases, with 12 bases spanning the gap. The CDR3 loop spans 14 amino acids. Germline CDR1 MDHEN, CDR2 SYDVKM. The CDR3 is CASSFTGIGEKLFF. The CDR3 nucleotides are TGTGCCAGCAGTTTCACGGGGATAGGTGAAAAACTGTTTTTT.

The V and J genes are TRBV3-1 (or the pseudogene TRBV3-2) and TRBJ1-3; D remains ambiguous. This CDR3 contains 20 residues. Germline values: CDR1 LGHDT, CDR2 YNNKEL (reference sequence). Trimming took 0 bases from V and 1 from J, leaving 22 bases between them. Written as DNA, the CDR3 is TGTGCCAGCAGCCAAGATCGGTCGTGGGAGGGTCAGCGTTCTGGAAACACCATATATTTT. It specifies CASSQDRSWEGQRSGNTIYF.

CDR3 region: CASSEWGDRVRSTEAFF. The CDR3 DNA sequence: TGTGCCAGCAGTGAATGGGGGGACAGGGTAAGGAGCACTGAAGCTTTCTTT. The chain couples TRBV6-1 to TRBJ1-1; 9 nucleotides match TRBD1. The CDR3 runs to 17 residues. V lost 2 bases, J lost 4 bases, and 11 bases stayed unmatched. Germline V gene data show CDR1 as MNHNS and CDR2 as SASEGT.

V gene TRBV28 combines with J gene TRBJ1-6; the D gene is possibly TRBD1 (6 bases). The ends were cut back, 6 bases at V and 7 bases at J, with 16 bases in the middle. The germline gives CDR1 MDHEN, CDR2 SYDVKM. The CDR3 consists of 15 residues. This chain's CDR3 is CASSSFWGRNSPLHF. The CDR3 DNA follows: TGTGCCAGCAGCTCTTTTTGGGGGCGAAATTCACCCCTCCACTTT.

V gene TRBV5-1 combines with J gene TRBJ2-7; maybe TRBD1 (5 bases). The CDR3 covers 15 residues. The V end lost 2 bases, the J end lost 1 base, and 13 bases lay between the germline ends. The germline V gene encodes CDR1 SGHRS and CDR2 YFSETQ. Written as DNA, the CDR3 is TGCGCCAGCAGCTTTGGGGCAGCCGGATCCTACGAGCAGTACTTC. It translates to CASSFGAAGSYEQYF.

This chain uses TRBV12-3 or TRBV12-4 with TRBJ1-2; D might be TRBD1 (6 bases). Trimming removed 1 base at V and 8 bases at J, with 8 bases between. The CDR3 length is 12 residues. The CDR3 is CASSLGGHGYTF. In DNA form, the CDR3 reads TGTGCCAGCAGTTTAGGGGGACACGGCTACACCTTC.